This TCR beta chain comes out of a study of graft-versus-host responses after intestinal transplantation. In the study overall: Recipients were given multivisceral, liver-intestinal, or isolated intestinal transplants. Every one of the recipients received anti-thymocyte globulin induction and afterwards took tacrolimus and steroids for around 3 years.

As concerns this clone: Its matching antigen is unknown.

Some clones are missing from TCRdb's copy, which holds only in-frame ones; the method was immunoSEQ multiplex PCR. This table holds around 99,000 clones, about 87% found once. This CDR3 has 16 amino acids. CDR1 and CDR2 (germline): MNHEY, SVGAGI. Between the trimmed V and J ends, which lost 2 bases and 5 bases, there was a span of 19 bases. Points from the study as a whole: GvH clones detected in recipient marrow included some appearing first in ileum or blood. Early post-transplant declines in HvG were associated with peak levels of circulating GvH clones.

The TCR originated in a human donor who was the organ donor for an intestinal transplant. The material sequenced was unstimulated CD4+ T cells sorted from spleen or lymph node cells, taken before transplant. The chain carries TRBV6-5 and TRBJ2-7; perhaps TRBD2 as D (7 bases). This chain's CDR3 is CASSYGDPGGLNEQYF. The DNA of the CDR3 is TGTGCCAGCAGTTACGGCGACCCCGGGGGGCTAAACGAGCAGTACTTC.